Detailed here is one TCR beta chain. The sample originates from a study of T cells in Graves' hyperthyroidism and ophthalmopathy. Enrolled ophthalmopathy patients presented with a Clinical Activity Score of at least 3, a NOSPECS grade of at least 4, and disease duration under 3 months. RNA transcripts yielded amplified TCR beta CDR3 regions. An initial round of RT-PCR targeting the TCR CDR3 relied on the HTBI primer set. MiXCR, applied by TCRdb to the multiplex PCR reads, yields one record per CDR3 protein. The sample lists about 380,000 distinct CDR3 sequences; 18% were seen once. The CDR3 is 14 amino acids. V lost 8 bases and J lost 0, with 13 bases in between. Per the germline V gene, CDR1 is LNHDA and CDR2 is SQIVND (reference sequence).

J is TRBJ1-1 and V is TRBV19; D not certain. The sequenced material came from blood. The receptor's source is a man between 18 and 35 years old with Graves' ophthalmopathy. CDR3 in DNA: TGTGCCAGTCAGTCCTTGACCCTGAACACTGAAGCTTTCTTT. Protein product: CASQSLTLNTEAFF. The complete variable domain, with remaining parts taken from reference TRBV19 and TRBJ1-1, reads DGGITQSPKYLFRKEGQNVTLSCEQNLNHDAMYWYRQDPGQGLRLIYYSQIVNDFQKGDIAEGYSVSREKKESFPLTVTSAQKNPTAFYLCASQSLTLNTEAFFGQGTRLTVV.